These 30 T cell receptor beta chains were sequenced from one sample in a study of blood T cell repertoires in COVID-19. TCRdb keeps only in-frame clones here, not all; method: immunoSEQ multiplex PCR. The sample records a few hundred thousand clones, 86% being singletons. Material: peripheral blood. The source is a man aged 40-55 years who had recovered from COVID-19.

This sequence joins TRBV18 and TRBJ2-5, with D possibly being TRBD1 (6 bases). CDR1 is KGHSH and CDR2 is LQKENI in the germline V gene. The CDR3 sequence is 15 residues long. Deletions cut 3 bases from V and 9 bases from J, with 20 bases between. The CDR3 sequence: CASSPGASGQGAQYF. The CDR3 region has the DNA TGTGCCAGCTCACCGGGGGCTTCGGGGCAAGGGGCCCAGTACTTC.

This chain uses TRBV7-2 with TRBJ2-7; 9 bases line up with TRBD1. CDR1 and CDR2 from the germline V gene are SGHTA and FQGNSA. The CDR3 spans 16 residues. The junction had 7 bases not matched to a gene; V was cut back by 2 bases and J by 2 bases. CDR3: CASSLYNRDRAYEQYF. The CDR3 DNA is TGTGCCAGCAGCTTATACAACCGGGACAGGGCCTACGAGCAGTACTTC.

The gene calls are TRBV14 and TRBJ2-7, with 8 bases matching TRBD1. This CDR3 has 16 residues. CDR1 and CDR2 (germline): SGHDN, FVKESK. V lost 4 bases and J lost 5; bases outside the gene matches: 13. CDR3 sequence: CASSPDRELLGNEQYF. The CDR3 DNA reads as TGTGCCAGCAGCCCGGACAGGGAACTCCTAGGGAACGAGCAGTACTTC.

J is TRBJ1-1 and V is TRBV6-5, with 8 bases matching TRBD1. CDR3 length: 13 residues. The ends lost 6 bases at V and 10 bases at J; junction bases unmatched: 10. Germline-derived CDR1 and CDR2 are MNHEY and SVGAGI. CDR3 region: CASRFIQGAAAFF. Here the CDR3 DNA reads TGTGCCAGCAGGTTTATTCAGGGGGCAGCAGCTTTCTTT.

The gene calls are TRBV18 and TRBJ2-3, with TRBD2 matching over 9 bases. Trimming at V came to 2 bases and at J to 4 bases, leaving 7 bases not matched to a gene. The germline gives CDR1 KGHSH, CDR2 LQKENI. CDR3 length equals 16 residues. The CDR3 sequence is CASSPSASGTADTQYF. The CDR3 coding sequence is TGTGCCAGCTCACCATCTGCTAGCGGGACGGCAGATACGCAGTATTTT.

The chain has TRBV20-1 and TRBJ2-1, with TRBD1 identical over 8 bases. J was trimmed by 3 bases and V by 3 bases; bases with no gene match: 7. The CDR3 contains 15 residues. Germline V gene lookup returns CDR1 DFQATT and CDR2 SNEGSKA (reference sequence). DNA for the CDR3: TGCAGTGCTAGTTCGGTAGACAGGGGCTACAATGAGCAGTTCTTC. This encodes CSASSVDRGYNEQFF.

The gene calls are TRBV19 and TRBJ2-1; 12 nucleotides agree with TRBD2. Germline lookup yields CDR1 LNHDA and CDR2 SQIVND (reference sequence). J gave up 5 bases and V 5 bases, and 10 bases lay outside the gene matches. CDR3 length: 17 residues. The CDR3 protein is CASSPRLAGALHNEQFF. The CDR3 DNA sequence: TGTGCCAGTAGTCCCCGACTAGCGGGAGCTCTCCACAATGAGCAGTTCTTC.

This sequence joins TRBV5-1 and TRBJ2-7, with TRBD1 matching over 8 bases. V shed 3 bases, J shed 4 bases, and the junction held 3 bases outside the gene matches. The CDR3 spans 13 residues. Germline CDR1 and CDR2: SGHRS and YFSETQ. The CDR3 sequence is CASSWGQVYEQYF. The CDR3 DNA sequence: TGCGCCAGCAGCTGGGGACAGGTGTACGAGCAGTACTTC.

The rearrangement links TRBV5-1 to TRBJ2-3; weak D call: TRBD2 (7 bases). This CDR3 has 16 residues. CDR1 and CDR2 (germline): SGHRS, YFSETQ. V was clipped by 7 bases and J by 0 bases, with 18 bases between them. CDR3 sequence: CASAKGRGPSTDTQYF. As DNA, the CDR3 is TGCGCCAGCGCAAAGGGGCGGGGGCCTAGCACAGATACGCAGTATTTT.

The gene calls are TRBV9 and TRBJ2-1; possibly TRBD1 for D (6 bases). The ends were cut back, 10 bases at V and 7 bases at J, with 21 bases in the middle. Germline CDR1 SGDLS, CDR2 YYNGEE. The CDR3 totals 14 residues. The CDR3 sequence: CAQLCSGGRNEQFF. The CDR3 DNA is TGTGCCCAACTATGTAGTGGGGGCCGGAATGAGCAGTTCTTC.

V gene TRBV30 combines with J gene TRBJ1-3, with 7 bases that match TRBD1. Germline CDR1 GTSNPN, CDR2 SVGIG (reference sequence). The CDR3 runs to 14 residues. V gave up 7 bases and J gave up 0 bases; unmatched junction bases: 6. Here the CDR3 DNA reads TGTGCCTCCACGAGGGACAGCTCTGGAAACACCATATATTTT. This codes for CASTRDSSGNTIYF.

The chain is built from TRBV6-6 and TRBJ2-3; 15 positions agree with TRBD2. This CDR3 contains 18 residues. The V gene's germline CDR1 is MNHNY and CDR2 SVGAGI (reference sequence). J was trimmed by 2 bases and V by 7 bases; bases with no gene match: 10. The CDR3 region has the DNA TGTGCCAGCACTCGCCGGGGGACTAGCGGGGGGATCACAGATACGCAGTATTTT. This gives the protein CASTRRGTSGGITDTQYF.

The CDR3 DNA reads TGTGCCAGCAGCCCGGGGGGGCGGTACAATGAGCAGTTCTTC. Encoded protein: CASSPGGRYNEQFF. The V and J genes are TRBV3-1 (or the pseudogene TRBV3-2) and TRBJ2-1; 8 bases agree with TRBD2. The CDR3 has 14 residues. CDR1 is LGHDT, CDR2 YNNKEL, per germline (reference sequence). Losses at the gene ends were 4 bases for V and 4 bases for J; bases not matched to a gene: 3.

This chain links TRBV11-2 with TRBJ2-2; tentative D call: TRBD2 (6 bases). CDR3 length equals 18 residues. The germline V gene has CDR1 SGHAT and CDR2 FQNNGV. V gave up 1 base and J gave up 0 bases, with 15 bases separating them. As DNA, the CDR3 is TGTGCCAGCAGCTTAGGATGGCGGGGACGTACGAACACCGGGGAGCTGTTTTTT. Protein: CASSLGWRGRTNTGELFF.

This clone was counted a single time. The chain combines TRBV5-1 with TRBJ2-3, with 10 bases matching TRBD2. CDR3 size: 15 residues. Looked up from germline, CDR1 is SGHRS and CDR2 is YFSETQ. V shed 2 bases and J 2 bases; nucleotides not matched to a gene: 2. The CDR3 DNA reads as TGCGCCAGCAGCTTTAGCGGGAGGATCACAGATACGCAGTATTTT. This codes for CASSFSGRITDTQYF.

The chain has TRBV19 and TRBJ1-2, with 7 nucleotides matching TRBD1. J gave up 2 bases and V 3 bases, and 3 bases lay outside the gene matches. The CDR3 covers 14 residues. CDR1 and CDR2 (germline): LNHDA, SQIVND (reference sequence). The CDR3 coding sequence is TGTGCCAGTAGTATCAAGGGGGCGAACTATGGCTACACCTTC. The encoded protein is CASSIKGANYGYTF.

J is TRBJ1-5 and V is TRBV2; a weak D match, TRBD1 (6 bases). V lost 6 bases and J 3 bases, leaving 9 bases between the germline ends. The CDR3 spans 13 residues. Germline-derived CDR1 and CDR2 are SNHLY and FYNNEI. The CDR3: CASSTGNNQPQHF. The CDR3 DNA reads TGTGCCAGCAGCACAGGGAACAATCAGCCCCAGCATTTT.

This sequence joins TRBV11-2 and TRBJ2-7; weak D call: TRBD1 (6 bases). V lost 1 base, J lost 5 bases, and 15 bases lay in between. From germline, CDR1 is SGHAT and CDR2 FQNNGV. The CDR3 totals 15 residues. CDR3 sequence: CASSLAGRGRDEQYF. The DNA for the CDR3 is TGTGCCAGCAGCTTAGCAGGCAGGGGCCGGGACGAGCAGTACTTC.

This chain links TRBV5-4 with TRBJ2-7, with D possibly being TRBD1 (6 bases). Germline V gene data show CDR1 as SGHNT and CDR2 as YYREEE (reference sequence). The length of the CDR3 is 16 residues. V lost 5 bases, J lost 3 bases, and 21 bases lay in between. CDR3 coding DNA: TGTGCCAGCAGGGGACCGGGGACATCCCCAGACTACGAGCAGTACTTC. Translating it yields CASRGPGTSPDYEQYF.

The chain couples TRBV6-2 or TRBV6-3 to TRBJ2-3, with TRBD2 matching over 11 bases. The ends lost 4 bases at V and 6 bases at J; junction bases unmatched: 9. CDR3 length equals 16 residues. CDR1 and CDR2 (germline): MNHEY, SVGEGT. The CDR3 region is CASSFVAGGPRDTQYF. The CDR3 bases are TGTGCCAGCAGTTTCGTAGCGGGGGGGCCACGTGATACGCAGTATTTT.

This chain connects TRBV27 to TRBJ1-1; 10 bases align to TRBD1. Germline V gene sequence: CDR1 MNHEY, CDR2 SMNVEV (reference sequence). After removal of 6 bases from V and 4 bases from J, the junction contained 8 bases not matched to a gene. This CDR3 has 15 amino acids. The CDR3 protein is CASRPGTGEGTEAFF. CDR3 bases: TGTGCCAGCAGACCTGGGACAGGGGAGGGCACTGAAGCTTTCTTT.

The V gene is TRBV7-6, the J gene TRBJ2-7, with D perhaps matching TRBD2 (5 bases). The CDR3 is 15 amino acids. Germline CDR1 is SGHVS and CDR2 is FNYEAQ. Trimming removed 1 base from V and 7 bases from J, with 17 bases in between. DNA for the CDR3: TGTGCCAGCAGCTTAGAGTGGCAGCCCTCGGGGGAGCAGTACTTC. It codes for CASSLEWQPSGEQYF.

The chain joins TRBV9 to TRBJ2-1; possible D gene TRBD2, 5 bases. The CDR3 has 16 amino acids. Germline V gives CDR1 SGDLS, CDR2 YYNGEE. V dropped 3 bases and J dropped 4 bases, with 17 bases sitting between them. DNA for the CDR3: TGTGCCAGCAGCGCCCCGAAAGAGGGTAGGTACAATGAGCAGTTCTTC. Translation gives CASSAPKEGRYNEQFF.

A few counts support this clone. V gene TRBV5-1 combines with J gene TRBJ1-2; 7 bases are shared with TRBD1. Germline V gene lookup returns CDR1 SGHRS and CDR2 YFSETQ. Trimming took 0 bases from V and 7 from J; bases not matched to a gene: 6. The CDR3 contains 14 residues. This chain's CDR3 is CASSLGYRGVGYTF. CDR3 in DNA: TGCGCCAGCAGCTTGGGATACAGGGGAGTTGGCTACACCTTC.

This chain joins TRBV27 and TRBJ1-2; TRBD1 matches 10 bases. Trimming at V came to 4 bases and at J to 4 bases, leaving 12 bases not matched to a gene. This CDR3 is 17 amino acids long. CDR1 MNHEY and CDR2 SMNVEV come from the germline V gene (reference sequence). The CDR3 DNA is TGTGCCAGCAGTTCCCGGGGACAGGGGTTTGATTCCTATGGCTACACCTTC. It is translated as CASSSRGQGFDSYGYTF.

The CDR3 DNA reads as TGTGCCAGCAGCCCGGGGGGGCGAGGTTCCACAGATACGCAGTATTTT. It specifies CASSPGGRGSTDTQYF. The chain joins TRBV11-2 to TRBJ2-3; 8 bases map to TRBD2. J lost 2 bases, V lost 5 bases, and 9 bases had no gene match. Germline loops: CDR1 SGHAT, CDR2 FQNNGV. This CDR3 region has 16 residues.

The chain uses TRBV29-1 and TRBJ2-1; 9 nucleotides match TRBD2. CDR3 length: 15 residues. Germline V gene sequence: CDR1 SQVTM, CDR2 ANQGSEA. Germline trimming cut 1 base from V and 3 bases from J; bases unmatched to any gene: 4. The CDR3 DNA reads as TGCAGCGTTGAAGGACTAGCGGACCGCTACAATGAGCAGTTCTTC. It codes for CSVEGLADRYNEQFF.

The chain couples TRBV29-1 to TRBJ2-1; D possibly corresponds to TRBD2 (5 bases). Germline V CDR1 and CDR2: SQVTM, ANQGSEA. This CDR3 has 12 residues. V lost 7 bases and J 0 bases, leaving 7 bases between the germline ends. In DNA, the CDR3 is TGCAGCGGACGGGGCTCCTACAATGAGCAGTTCTTC. The encoded protein is CSGRGSYNEQFF.

The J gene is TRBJ2-1, the V gene TRBV7-9, with TRBD2 identical over 9 bases. The CDR3 covers 16 residues. Trimming took 5 bases from V and 8 from J; bases not matched to a gene: 13. The germline CDR1 and CDR2 sequences are SEHNR and FQNEAQ (reference sequence). The CDR3 protein is CASSQRTSAGFDEQFF. The CDR3 nucleotides read TGTGCCAGCAGCCAACGGACTAGCGCGGGATTCGATGAGCAGTTCTTC.

The chain links TRBV7-9 to TRBJ2-7, with 11 positions matching TRBD1. The CDR3 runs 15 residues. The junction had 6 bases not matched to a gene; V was cut back by 5 bases and J by 3 bases. Germline V gene lookup returns CDR1 SEHNR and CDR2 FQNEAQ (reference sequence). CDR3 sequence (DNA): TGTGCCAGCAGCGTGGGGACAGGGGGTGACTACGAGCAGTACTTC. Protein sequence: CASSVGTGGDYEQYF. Drawing the rest from reference TRBV7-9 and TRBJ2-7, the complete variable domain is DTGVSQNPRHKITKRGQNVTFRCDPISEHNRLYWYRQTLGQGPEFLTYFQNEAQLEKSRLLSDRFSAERPKGSFSTLEIQRTEQGDSAMYLCASSVGTGGDYEQYFGPGTRLTVT.